The T cell receptor (beta chain) described here comes from a study of siplizumab effects on memory and regulatory T cells (dated 2019 in TCRdb). Concerning the study at large: The study examined how the anti-CD2 antibody siplizumab affects alloreactive T-cell subsets in allogeneic mixed lymphocyte reactions built from human PBMCs. The paper's findings and limits, for the study overall: Among mappable alloreactive CD4+ clones, an average Treg-derived fraction of almost 70% was observed with siplizumab, compared with around 28% in control reactions. Whether proliferating Tregs from siplizumab cultures were suppressive was not functionally confirmed. The cumulative frequency of alloreactive sequences that could be traced back to unstimulated CD4+ memory T cells was significantly reduced by siplizumab. Unstimulated naive T cells appeared more diverse than memory T cells, and naive cells seemed to contribute substantially to the alloresponse. Roughly 75-95% of proliferating CD4+ or CD8+ clones could not be assigned a naive or memory phenotype. Because sequences below about 10^-5 frequency were poorly captured, only a minor fraction of alloreactive clones could be mapped to unstimulated subsets.

The CDR3 measures 14 amino acids from cysteine to phenylalanine. The read is trimmed to its CDR3 DNA, 42 bases read in frame from base 1. In the germline V gene, CDR1 corresponds to MNHEY and CDR2 to SVGAGI. The V and J ends are trimmed by 5 bases and 1 base, leaving 11 bases between them. Sorted unstimulated T cells, along with proliferating T cells recovered from mixed lymphocyte reactions, underwent TCRbeta CDR3 sequencing. Fresh whole blood from around 11 HLA-typed healthy donors was used to isolate PBMCs. Library creation used the immunoSEQ multiplex PCR assay. Each sample had 85,000 to 100,000 TCR templates assayed by the deep sequencing platform. Genomic DNA extracted from sorted T cells was used for TCRbeta CDR3 sequencing. As for the authors' bioinformatics: Clonal analysis of TCRbeta CDR3 data was done in the R programming language. Comparing unstimulated samples against CFSE-low samples taken after the reaction was how alloreactive CD4+ and CD8+ clones were defined. Alloreactive CD4+ clones were assigned to regulatory or non-regulatory origin by matching sequences to sorted unstimulated Treg and non-Treg repertoires. As stored in TCRdb, this immuneACCESS dataset retains in-frame rearrangements with V and J assigned. A fraction of the clones does not appear; measured against another copy, unresolved V genes explain less than half of the discrepancy, and the remainder lacks a known reason. The DNA gave D and trimming, while V, J and clone size come from that table. For this sample the table gives tens of thousands of clones, of which less than 95% were detected only once. Of the sample, roughly 29% is held by the ten largest clones.

On this clone: Its antigen target is currently unknown. Within one base of it there is no much larger clone, and no base qualities were kept.

Sequencing input: CD8+ T cells sorted from blood. This TCR derives from a human donor in good health. Here the chain combines TRBV6-5 and TRBJ1-1, with the D segment identity uncertain. The CDR3 in this case is CASSPRAGNTEAFF. At the DNA level, the sequence is TGTGCCAGCAGTCCCCGGGCGGGGAACACTGAAGCTTTCTTT.